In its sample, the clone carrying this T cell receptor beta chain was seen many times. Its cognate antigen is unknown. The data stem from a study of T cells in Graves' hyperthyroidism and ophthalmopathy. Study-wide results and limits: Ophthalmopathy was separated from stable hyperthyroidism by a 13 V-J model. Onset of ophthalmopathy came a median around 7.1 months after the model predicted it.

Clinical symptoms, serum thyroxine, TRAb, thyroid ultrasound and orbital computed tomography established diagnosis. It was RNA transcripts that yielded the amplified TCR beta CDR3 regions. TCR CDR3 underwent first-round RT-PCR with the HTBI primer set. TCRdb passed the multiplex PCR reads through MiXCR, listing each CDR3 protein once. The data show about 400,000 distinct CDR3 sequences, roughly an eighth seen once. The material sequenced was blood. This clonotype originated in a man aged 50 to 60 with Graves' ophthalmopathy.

The CDR3 spells CASSGQRQETQYF. The CDR3 DNA reads TGTGCCAGCAGTGGACAGAGACAAGAGACCCAGTACTTC. The gene calls are TRBV2 and TRBJ2-5; D is perhaps TRBD1 (5 bases). V lost 4 bases, J lost 2 bases, and 8 bases lay in between. CDR1 and CDR2 (germline): SNHLY, FYNNEI. The CDR3 consists of 13 residues.